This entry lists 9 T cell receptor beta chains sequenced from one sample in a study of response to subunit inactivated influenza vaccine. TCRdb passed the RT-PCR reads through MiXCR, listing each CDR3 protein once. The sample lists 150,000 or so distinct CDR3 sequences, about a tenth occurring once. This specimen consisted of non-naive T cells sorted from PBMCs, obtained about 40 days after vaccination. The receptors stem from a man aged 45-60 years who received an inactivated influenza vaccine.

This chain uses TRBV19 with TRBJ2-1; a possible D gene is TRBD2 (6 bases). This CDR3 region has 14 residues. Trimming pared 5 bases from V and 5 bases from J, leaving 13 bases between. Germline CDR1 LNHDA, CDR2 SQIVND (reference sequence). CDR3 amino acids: CASSPSGLNNEQFF. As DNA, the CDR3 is TGTGCCAGTAGTCCCAGCGGGTTGAACAATGAGCAGTTCTTC.

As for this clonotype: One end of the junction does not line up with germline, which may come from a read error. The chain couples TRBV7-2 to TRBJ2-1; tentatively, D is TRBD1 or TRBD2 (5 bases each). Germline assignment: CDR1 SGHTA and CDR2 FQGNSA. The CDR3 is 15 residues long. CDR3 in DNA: TGTGCCAGCAGCTCCCGGGCCCAGGGTCCGGGGTTGACGGTCTTC. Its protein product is CASSSRAQGPGLTVF.

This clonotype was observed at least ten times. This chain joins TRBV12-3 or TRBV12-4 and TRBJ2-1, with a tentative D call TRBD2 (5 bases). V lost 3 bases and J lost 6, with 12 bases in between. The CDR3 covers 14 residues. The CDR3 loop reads CASSFGWGVNEQFF. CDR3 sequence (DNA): TGTGCCAGCAGTTTCGGTTGGGGAGTCAATGAGCAGTTCTTC.

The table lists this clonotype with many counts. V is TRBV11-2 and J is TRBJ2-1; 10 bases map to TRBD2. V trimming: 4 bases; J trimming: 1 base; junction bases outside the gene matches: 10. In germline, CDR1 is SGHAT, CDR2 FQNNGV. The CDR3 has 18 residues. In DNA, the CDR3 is TGTGCCAGCAGCTCCCTCAAGCGGGGGGGCGAATCCTACAATGAGCAGTTCTTC. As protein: CASSSLKRGGESYNEQFF.

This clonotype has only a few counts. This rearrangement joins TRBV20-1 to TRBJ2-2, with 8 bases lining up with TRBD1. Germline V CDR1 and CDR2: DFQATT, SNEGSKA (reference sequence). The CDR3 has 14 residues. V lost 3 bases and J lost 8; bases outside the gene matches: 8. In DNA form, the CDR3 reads TGCAGTGCTAGGTGGCAGGGGGCCGGGGGGGAGCTGTTTTTT. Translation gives CSARWQGAGGELFF.

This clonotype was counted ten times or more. The CDR3 DNA reads as TGTGCCAGCAGCGGGACAGCGGGGCTTAGGGTCAATGAGCAGTTCTTC. Translating gives CASSGTAGLRVNEQFF. The rearrangement uses TRBV9 and TRBJ2-1; a weak D match, TRBD2 (7 bases). The V gene's germline CDR1 is SGDLS and CDR2 YYNGEE. The V end lost 3 bases, the J end lost 6 bases, and 19 bases lay between the germline ends. The CDR3 runs to 16 residues.

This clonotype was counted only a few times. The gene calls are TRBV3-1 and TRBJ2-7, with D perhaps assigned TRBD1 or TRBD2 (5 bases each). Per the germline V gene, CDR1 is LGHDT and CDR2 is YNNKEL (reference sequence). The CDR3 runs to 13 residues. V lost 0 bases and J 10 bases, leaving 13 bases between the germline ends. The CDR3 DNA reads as TGTGCCAGCAGCCAAGATCCCGGGGCCGAACAGTACTTC. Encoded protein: CASSQDPGAEQYF.

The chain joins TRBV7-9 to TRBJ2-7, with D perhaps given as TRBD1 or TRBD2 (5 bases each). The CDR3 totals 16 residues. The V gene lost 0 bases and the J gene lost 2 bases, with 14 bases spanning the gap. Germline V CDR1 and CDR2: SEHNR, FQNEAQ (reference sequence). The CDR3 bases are TGTGCCAGCAGCTTAGCGCTGGGCCGGGGCACCTACGAGCAGTACTTC. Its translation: CASSLALGRGTYEQYF.

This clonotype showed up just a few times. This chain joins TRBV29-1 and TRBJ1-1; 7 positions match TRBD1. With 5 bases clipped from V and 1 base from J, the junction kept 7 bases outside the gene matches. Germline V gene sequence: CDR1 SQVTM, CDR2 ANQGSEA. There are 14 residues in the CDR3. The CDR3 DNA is TGCAGCGTTAGCTACAGGGGAACGAACACTGAAGCTTTCTTT. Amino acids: CSVSYRGTNTEAFF.